A selection of T cell receptor beta chains follows, all from one sample in a study of naive and memory T cell subsets. Using its own MiXCR run on the UMI-ligation and nested PCR reads, TCRdb lists one record per CDR3 protein. The sample has under 150,000 distinct CDR3 sequences, approximately 20% seen once. Sequenced sample: naive CD8+ T cells from blood. The receptors were gathered from a human donor in good health. Both conserved end residues are part of each CDR3. D genes are given only for firm matches. Clone size is shown for a subset of rows, as once, few, many or a class of expanded clone.

TRBJ2-1	many	TRBV5-4	NA	CASSLDRFNYNEQFF	TGTGCCAGCAGCCTTGACAGGTTTAATTACAATGAGCAGTTCTTC
TRBJ2-3	NA	TRBV28	NA	CASSFLMRTDTQYF	TGTGCCAGCAGTTTCCTTATGCGCACAGATACGCAGTATTTT
TRBJ2-1	NA	TRBV6-2/TRBV6-3	NA	CASSYSASRPHEQFF	TGTGCCAGCAGTTACTCGGCTAGCCGACCCCATGAGCAGTTCTTC
TRBJ1-1	NA	TRBV28	NA	CASSLIPNTEAFF	TGTGCCAGCAGTTTAATCCCGAACACTGAAGCTTTCTTT
TRBJ2-1	many	TRBV28	NA	CASSLSPVRNEQFF	TGTGCCAGCAGTTTATCCCCGGTTCGGAATGAGCAGTTCTTC
TRBJ2-3	few	TRBV7-2	TRBD2	CASSFYGREGTSTDTQYF	TGTGCCAGCAGCTTTTACGGGAGGGAGGGAACTAGCACAGATACGCAGTATTTT
TRBJ2-2	few	TRBV7-8	TRBD2	CASTPIGGGGELFF	TGTGCCAGCACCCCCATTGGCGGGGGCGGGGAGCTGTTTTTT
TRBJ2-3	few	TRBV7-6	TRBD2	CASSVGLAGEDTQYF	TGTGCCAGCAGCGTGGGACTAGCGGGAGAAGATACGCAGTATTTT
TRBJ2-1	NA	TRBV20-1	NA	CSAPTAFGRMSYNEQFF	TGCAGTGCTCCGACGGCTTTCGGGAGAATGTCCTACAATGAGCAGTTCTTC
TRBJ2-1	few	TRBV2	TRBD2	CASSGGGYNEQFF	TGTGCCAGCAGTGGGGGGGGCTACAATGAGCAGTTCTTC
TRBJ2-1	NA	TRBV4-1	NA	CASSQIAGAAGEQFF	TGCGCCAGCAGCCAGATTGCAGGGGCGGCGGGTGAGCAGTTCTTC
TRBJ2-7	NA	TRBV7-8	TRBD1	CASSLATGAGYEQYF	TGTGCCAGCAGCTTAGCGACAGGGGCAGGCTACGAGCAGTACTTC
TRBJ1-5	NA	TRBV28	TRBD1	CASSSSDADRGLNQPQHF	TGTGCCAGCAGTTCCTCGGATGCAGACAGGGGGTTGAATCAGCCCCAGCATTTT
TRBJ2-7	NA	TRBV7-9	NA	CASSPRGRDEQYF	TGTGCCAGCAGCCCCAGAGGGAGAGATGAGCAGTACTTC
TRBJ1-1	NA	TRBV6-5	NA	CASSYSGGSYLSTEAFF	TGTGCCAGCAGTTACTCAGGGGGGTCTTACTTAAGCACTGAAGCTTTCTTT
TRBJ2-4	few	TRBV5-1	NA	CASPLGGELAKNIQYF	TGCGCCAGCCCCTTAGGTGGGGAGCTAGCCAAAAACATTCAGTACTTC
TRBJ2-7	NA	TRBV6-2/TRBV6-3	TRBD2	CASRPKGLAGEQYF	TGTGCCAGCAGACCAAAGGGACTAGCGGGGGAGCAGTACTTC
TRBJ2-7	NA	TRBV3-1	NA	CASSQDAIEQYF	TGTGCCAGCAGCCAAGATGCCATCGAGCAGTACTTC
TRBJ2-1	NA	TRBV12-3/TRBV12-4	TRBD1	CASSVPGTEDEQFF	TGTGCCAGCAGTGTTCCCGGGACAGAGGATGAGCAGTTCTTC
TRBJ1-2	few	TRBV27	NA	CASSFSENYGYTF	TGTGCCAGCAGTTTTTCAGAAAACTATGGCTACACCTTC
TRBJ1-4	few	TRBV6-5	NA	CASSSGATNEKLFF	TGTGCCAGCAGCTCCGGTGCAACTAATGAAAAACTGTTTTTT
TRBJ1-2	few	TRBV9	NA	CASSVKGNYGYTF	TGTGCCAGCAGCGTTAAGGGCAACTATGGCTACACCTTC
TRBJ1-6	NA	TRBV6-1	NA	CASSAWDTEGANSPLHF	TGTGCCAGCAGTGCCTGGGACACCGAAGGAGCTAATTCACCCCTCCACTTT
TRBJ1-1	NA	TRBV20-1	NA	CSASLYNTEAFF	TGCAGTGCTAGTTTGTATAACACTGAAGCTTTCTTT
TRBJ1-3	few	TRBV25-1	NA	CASSAGNTIYF	TGTGCCAGCAGTGCTGGAAACACCATATATTTT
TRBJ2-5	NA	TRBV9	TRBD1	CASSDGHRDREETQYF	TGTGCCAGCAGCGACGGCCACCGGGACAGGGAAGAGACCCAGTACTTC
TRBJ1-1	NA	TRBV29-1	NA	CSVRIRSGPTSEAFF	TGCAGCGTTCGAATAAGATCAGGACCGACATCTGAAGCTTTCTTT
TRBJ2-1	few	TRBV7-6	NA	CASSYGGGRNNEQFF	TGTGCCAGCAGCTACGGAGGCGGGCGCAACAATGAGCAGTTCTTC
TRBJ2-7	few	TRBV7-9	TRBD2	CASSDYTSARGSSYEQYF	TGTGCCAGCAGCGACTATACTAGCGCCCGCGGAAGCTCCTACGAGCAGTACTTC
TRBJ1-2	NA	TRBV7-2	NA	CASSLVDRSYGYTF	TGTGCCAGCAGCTTAGTTGACAGGTCCTATGGCTACACCTTC
TRBJ2-3	many	TRBV6-1	NA	CASSPRNTDTQYF	TGTGCCAGCAGTCCCCGAAACACAGATACGCAGTATTTT
TRBJ1-2	NA	TRBV29-1	NA	CSVEGAQQPVAGYTF	TGCAGCGTTGAGGGGGCCCAGCAACCCGTGGCTGGCTACACCTTC
TRBJ2-7	NA	TRBV6-1	NA	CASNLLRAGRTYEQYF	TGTGCCAGCAACCTTCTAAGGGCAGGGAGGACCTACGAGCAGTACTTC
TRBJ2-7	few	TRBV6-2/TRBV6-3	TRBD2	CASSYRLAGVYF	TGTGCCAGCAGTTATCGACTAGCGGGCGTGTACTTC
TRBJ2-1	NA	TRBV7-9	TRBD2	CASSHTSGTYNEQFF	TGTGCCAGCAGCCATACTAGCGGTACTTACAATGAGCAGTTCTTC
TRBJ1-2	NA	TRBV4-3	TRBD1	CASSPSSTGRNGYTF	TGCGCCAGCAGCCCCAGCTCGACAGGGAGGAATGGCTACACCTTC
TRBJ2-1	many	TRBV27	TRBD2	CASNDNSGRAGQFF	TGTGCCAGCAACGATAATAGCGGGAGGGCAGGGCAGTTCTTC
TRBJ2-7	NA	TRBV2	NA	CASRDAVYEQYF	TGTGCCAGCAGGGACGCAGTCTACGAGCAGTACTTC
TRBJ2-7	few	TRBV6-5	TRBD1	CASSWVGGQGAYEQYF	TGTGCCAGCAGCTGGGTAGGTGGACAGGGGGCCTACGAGCAGTACTTC
TRBJ2-3	NA	TRBV5-1	NA	CASSLWAAGTDTQYF	TGCGCCAGCAGCTTATGGGCGGCAGGCACAGATACGCAGTATTTT